This TCR beta chain was obtained from a study of cytomegalovirus exposure and HLA in healthy donors. Broader study findings: Reportedly, HLA-A and HLA-B alleles of most subjects were accurately predicted from TCR beta.

The CDR3 has 18 residues. Germline V gene lookup returns CDR1 SGDLS and CDR2 YYNGEE. Trimming took 2 bases from V and 4 from J; bases not matched to a gene: 8. With regard to this clone: Its antigen is as yet unknown.

The PCR ran on 60 Vbeta and 13 Jbeta primers. Data came from immunoSEQ multiplex PCR; TCRdb stores just in-frame clones and leaves some out. Among some 140,000 clones listed, over 70% were seen once. Sequencing was performed on PBMCs. This chain links TRBV9 with TRBJ2-2; 13 positions agree with TRBD2. This receptor was obtained from a man under 40 in good health and CMV-seropositive. Written as DNA, the CDR3 is TGTGCCAGCAGCGTCACCCCAGGACTAGCGGGAGTCACCGGGGAGCTGTTTTTT. This gives the protein CASSVTPGLAGVTGELFF.